Following are 21 T cell receptor beta chains from one sample sequenced in a study of blood T cell repertoires in COVID-19. Clones were read by immunoSEQ multiplex PCR, and TCRdb kept only the in-frame ones, dropping some. The sample carries about 220,000 clones, approximately 81% recorded once. The sample consisted of peripheral blood. These receptors all stem from a woman aged 55-69 years who had recovered from COVID-19.

V usage is TRBV7-2 and J usage is TRBJ2-3, with D maybe TRBD2 (6 bases). The V end was cut by 1 base, the J end by 5 bases, with 10 bases between. Germline loops: CDR1 SGHTA, CDR2 FQGNSA. CDR3 length equals 14 residues. The CDR3 DNA is TGTGCCAGCAGCTTAGTAAGTAGCGGAGATACGCAGTATTTT. Translated: CASSLVSSGDTQYF.

The chain uses TRBV5-1 and TRBJ2-7, with 9 bases fitting TRBD1. There are 16 residues in the CDR3. V trimming: 1 base; J trimming: 0 bases; junction bases outside the gene matches: 5. The germline V gene has CDR1 SGHRS and CDR2 YFSETQ. As DNA, the CDR3 is TGCGCCAGCAGCTTGCTGGGACAGGGTTCCTCCTACGAGCAGTACTTC. Translating gives CASSLLGQGSSYEQYF.

The chain has TRBV10-3 and TRBJ2-1; 7 nucleotides agree with TRBD2. The V gene end was trimmed by 6 bases and the J gene end by 1 base; junction bases not matched to a gene: 3. This CDR3 contains 14 residues. The germline gives CDR1 ENHRY, CDR2 SYGVKD. For the CDR3, the DNA is TGTGCCATCAGCGAGCGGGAATCCTACAATGAGCAGTTCTTC. Its protein product is CAISERESYNEQFF.

In the case of this clone: This CDR3 is also generated by other DNA sequences in the sample. This chain joins TRBV5-1 and TRBJ1-4; 7 positions match TRBD1. CDR3 length equals 14 residues. Germline values: CDR1 SGHRS, CDR2 YFSETQ. The ends lost 1 base at V and 5 bases at J; junction bases unmatched: 2. The CDR3 DNA sequence: TGCGCCAGCAGCTTGACAGGGGCAAATGAAAAACTGTTTTTT. Its translation is CASSLTGANEKLFF.

The chain couples TRBV5-1 to TRBJ1-1, with TRBD1 identical over 12 bases. This CDR3 has 14 amino acids. Looked up from germline, CDR1 is SGHRS and CDR2 is YFSETQ. Losses at the gene ends were 7 bases for V and 5 bases for J; bases not matched to a gene: 6. The CDR3 region is CASRDRGRGTEAFF. The CDR3 DNA sequence: TGCGCCAGCCGGGACAGGGGGCGTGGGACTGAAGCTTTCTTT.

The chain uses TRBV10-3 and TRBJ1-1; D is possibly TRBD1 (5 bases). The CDR3 is 16 residues long. CDR1 ENHRY and CDR2 SYGVKD come from the germline V gene. The ends were cut back, 0 bases at V and 3 bases at J, with 14 bases in the middle. The CDR3 bases are TGTGCCATCAGTGAGTCGGCAGGGAAAGGGGACACTGAAGCTTTCTTT. Translation: CAISESAGKGDTEAFF.

A few counts support this clone. V gene TRBV18 combines with J gene TRBJ1-2; no reliable D call. The germline V gene encodes CDR1 KGHSH and CDR2 LQKENI. V gave up 0 bases and J gave up 0 bases, with 5 bases separating them. The CDR3 covers 14 residues. The CDR3 loop reads CASSPPSTNYGYTF. The CDR3 nucleotides are TGTGCCAGCTCACCACCTAGCACTAACTATGGCTACACCTTC.

V gene TRBV5-1 combines with J gene TRBJ2-2; 12 nucleotides align to TRBD2. This CDR3 contains 18 residues. Losses at the gene ends were 1 base for V and 5 bases for J; bases not matched to a gene: 9. Germline V gene data show CDR1 as SGHRS and CDR2 as YFSETQ. For the CDR3, the DNA is TGCGCCAGCAGCTTGTTTACTAGCGGGGGGTCCGGTACCGGGGAGCTGTTTTTT. Protein product: CASSLFTSGGSGTGELFF.

This chain links TRBV6-2 or TRBV6-3 with TRBJ1-2; possibly TRBD1 for D (5 bases). This CDR3 contains 15 residues. Germline CDR1 MNHEY, CDR2 SVGEGT. Trimming shortened V by 0 bases and J by 6 bases, and 14 bases separated the two germline ends. The CDR3 spells CASSYSIAGRNGYTF. CDR3 in DNA: TGTGCCAGCAGTTACTCGATAGCAGGGCGTAATGGCTACACCTTC.

This clone turned up a few times. The gene calls are TRBV11-2 and TRBJ2-2; 7 nucleotides agree with TRBD2. The V gene's germline CDR1 is SGHAT and CDR2 FQNNGV. The CDR3 extends over 15 amino acids. The J segment lost 4 bases and the V segment lost 3 bases, leaving 5 bases of the junction unmatched. The DNA for the CDR3 is TGTGCCAGCAGCTTTTCGAGCGGGGCCACCGGGGAGCTGTTTTTT. Its translation is CASSFSSGATGELFF.

CDR3 amino acids: CASSYLSGSYEQYF. CDR3 DNA: TGTGCCAGCAGTTATTTATCGGGCTCCTACGAGCAGTACTTC. The chain carries TRBV6-6 and TRBJ2-7; D unclear. CDR1 and CDR2 (germline): MNHNY, SVGAGI (reference sequence). This CDR3 has 14 residues. Trimming took off 3 bases at V and 0 bases at J, with 9 bases between the two ends.

The rearrangement links TRBV27 to TRBJ2-5, with D perhaps TRBD1 (6 bases). The CDR3 is 17 amino acids. Germline V gene data show CDR1 as MNHEY and CDR2 as SMNVEV (reference sequence). Trimming removed 3 bases from V and 4 bases from J, with 21 bases in between. The CDR3 DNA reads TGTGCCAGCAGTTTCTCGGGGACGGACAGTTTAGGAGAGACCCAGTACTTC. Amino acids: CASSFSGTDSLGETQYF.

The genes are TRBV9 and TRBJ1-2, with TRBD1 matching over 9 bases. J gave up 5 bases and V 4 bases, and 12 bases lay outside the gene matches. In germline, CDR1 is SGDLS, CDR2 YYNGEE. The CDR3 extends over 16 amino acids. The CDR3 sequence: CASSFPGQGSWYGYTF. In DNA, the CDR3 is TGTGCCAGCAGCTTTCCGGGACAGGGTTCCTGGTATGGCTACACCTTC.

The chain links TRBV6-5 to TRBJ1-2, with 8 positions matching TRBD1. The CDR3 has 14 amino acids. Unmatched junction bases numbered 7, after V lost 2 bases and J lost 8 bases. CDR1 is MNHEY and CDR2 is SVGAGI in the germline V gene. The CDR3 nucleotides are TGTGCCAGCAGTTACGCCCAGGGGGCTGAAGGCTACACCTTC. Its translation: CASSYAQGAEGYTF.

The chain links TRBV7-2 to TRBJ2-7; D possibly corresponds to TRBD1 (5 bases). Germline assignment: CDR1 SGHTA and CDR2 FQGNSA. Deletions cut 0 bases from V and 6 bases from J, with 9 bases between. The CDR3 consists of 13 residues. The CDR3: CASSLALRVEQYF. CDR3 coding DNA: TGTGCCAGCAGCTTAGCGCTCAGGGTCGAGCAGTACTTC. Using reference TRBV7-2 and TRBJ2-7 for the parts outside the CDR3, the full variable domain is GAGVSQSPSNKVTEKGKDVELRCDPISGHTALYWYRQSLGQGLEFLIYFQGNSAPDKSGLPSDRFSAERTGGSVSTLTIQRTQQEDSAVYLCASSLALRVEQYFGPGTRLTVT.

This sequence joins TRBV11-2 and TRBJ2-3; TRBD2 matches 8 bases. The CDR3 contains 15 residues. The germline V gene has CDR1 SGHAT and CDR2 FQNNGV. V was pared by 4 bases and J by 4 bases, with 7 bases of the junction left unmatched. The CDR3 sequence: CASSYTRGAADTQYF. Here the CDR3 DNA reads TGTGCCAGCAGCTACACGCGGGGGGCCGCAGATACGCAGTATTTT.

The chain has TRBV7-8 and TRBJ2-2; the D gene is possibly TRBD2 (5 bases). The CDR3 consists of 13 residues. Trimming cost V 7 bases and J 5 bases, with 11 bases left between them. The germline gives CDR1 SGHVS, CDR2 FQNEAQ. CDR3 sequence (DNA): TGTGCCAGCAAGAGTACGGGGACCGGGGAGCTGTTTTTT. Protein: CASKSTGTGELFF.

The chain has TRBV19 and TRBJ2-5; 7 bases match TRBD1. The trim removed 9 bases at V and 2 bases at J, leaving 6 bases unmatched. CDR3 size: 13 residues. CDR1 and CDR2 from the germline V gene are LNHDA and SQIVND (reference sequence). The CDR3: CASALTGQETQYF. The CDR3 nucleotides are TGTGCCAGCGCGCTGACAGGGCAAGAGACCCAGTACTTC.

The gene calls are TRBV30 and TRBJ1-3, with a possible D match to TRBD1 (6 bases). Germline CDR1 GTSNPN, CDR2 SVGIG (reference sequence). V gave up 4 bases and J gave up 1 base, with 14 bases separating them. The CDR3 runs to 15 residues. This CDR3 is CAWNLGQLSGNTIYF. CDR3 in DNA: TGTGCCTGGAACCTCGGACAGCTTTCTGGAAACACCATATATTTT.

V usage is TRBV5-4 and J usage is TRBJ2-1, with 9 bases aligning to TRBD1. The CDR3 contains 15 residues. Germline CDR1 and CDR2: SGHNT and YYREEE (reference sequence). V lost 0 bases, J lost 6 bases, and 4 bases stayed unmatched. Written as DNA, the CDR3 is TGTGCCAGCAGCTTGGGAGTGGACAGGGGCAATGAGCAGTTCTTC. Residues: CASSLGVDRGNEQFF.

The CDR3 DNA sequence: TGCGCCAGCAGCCAACCCCTAGCGGGGGGCCACAATGAGCAGTTCTTC. It is translated as CASSQPLAGGHNEQFF. The chain employs TRBV4-1 and TRBJ2-1; TRBD2 agrees at 11 bases. V lost 2 bases, J lost 5 bases, and 5 bases stayed unmatched. Germline CDR1 reads MGHRA; CDR2 reads YSYEKL. This CDR3 has 16 residues.